Listed here are 30 T cell receptor beta chains from one sample, sequenced in a study of control samples from healthy donors and cancer patients. TCRdb's table, derived via immunoSEQ multiplex PCR, lists solely in-frame clones and lacks some. The sample has some 130,000 clones, around 96% seen once. The sample taken for sequencing was blood. The origin of the receptors is a man younger than 40 in good health.

This chain connects TRBV7-9 to TRBJ2-2; TRBD1 agrees at 8 bases. Per the germline V gene, CDR1 is SEHNR and CDR2 is FQNEAQ (reference sequence). The length of the CDR3 is 14 residues. V was pared by 5 bases and J by 8 bases, with 7 bases of the junction left unmatched. CDR3 loop: CASSETGAGGELFF. CDR3 DNA: TGTGCCAGCAGCGAGACAGGGGCCGGGGGGGAGCTGTTTTTT.

V and J are TRBV19 and TRBJ1-3; D is unresolved. The CDR3 is 11 residues long. The V end lost 9 bases, the J end lost 4 bases, and 7 bases lay between the germline ends. Germline CDR1 LNHDA, CDR2 SQIVND (reference sequence). CDR3 sequence reads: CASLRGNTIYF. For the CDR3, the DNA is TGTGCCAGCCTCCGAGGAAACACCATATATTTT.

This chain uses TRBV7-3 with TRBJ2-7; 9 bases align to TRBD1. CDR1 is SGHTA and CDR2 is FQGTGA in the germline V gene. The CDR3 extends over 14 amino acids. V was clipped by 4 bases and J by 0 bases; unmatched bases: 1. CDR3 residues: CASSWTGASYEQYF. The CDR3 DNA reads as TGTGCCAGCAGCTGGACAGGGGCCTCCTACGAGCAGTACTTC.

The chain carries TRBV4-3 and TRBJ1-2; the D is unclear. This CDR3 has 15 residues. Trimming left V 3 bases short and J 4 bases short, with 15 bases between. Germline loops: CDR1 LGHNA, CDR2 YSLEER. CDR3 sequence reads: CASSHNSYGSYGYTF. CDR3 in DNA: TGCGCCAGCAGCCACAACAGCTACGGGAGCTATGGCTACACCTTC.

As concerns this clone: Different DNA sequences within this sample yield the same CDR3. The genes are TRBV12-3 or TRBV12-4 and TRBJ2-7; no clear D gene. There are 11 residues in the CDR3. V was trimmed by 5 bases and J by 3 bases, leaving 5 bases between them. DNA for the CDR3: TGTGCCAGCAGTCCCGGCTACGAGCAGTACTTC. It specifies CASSPGYEQYF.

The chain carries TRBV11-2 and TRBJ2-3; D is possibly TRBD1 (5 bases). Germline-derived CDR1 and CDR2 are SGHAT and FQNNGV. CDR3 size: 15 residues. Trimming took 0 bases from V and 1 from J, leaving 8 bases between them. CDR3 region: CASSLDGAGTDTQYF. CDR3 DNA: TGTGCCAGCAGCTTAGATGGGGCGGGCACAGATACGCAGTATTTT. Looking up the rest from reference TRBV11-2 and TRBJ2-3 gives the full variable domain: EAGVAQSPRYKIIEKRQSVAFWCNPISGHATLYWYQQILGQGPKLLIQFQNNGVVDDSQLPKDRFSAERLKGVDSTLKIQPAKLEDSAVYLCASSLDGAGTDTQYFGPGTRLTVL.

V usage is TRBV4-2 and J usage is TRBJ2-5, with 7 nucleotides matching TRBD2. V was clipped by 5 bases and J by 0 bases; unmatched bases: 3. CDR1 is LGHNA and CDR2 is YNFKEQ in the germline V gene. This CDR3 has 14 residues. This chain's CDR3 is CASSKGGYQETQYF. For the CDR3, the DNA is TGTGCCAGCAGCAAGGGAGGGTACCAAGAGACCCAGTACTTC.

The J gene is TRBJ2-3, the V gene TRBV9; D might be TRBD2 (6 bases). This CDR3 has 13 residues. The germline V gene encodes CDR1 SGDLS and CDR2 YYNGEE. The V end was cut by 5 bases, the J end by 9 bases, with 16 bases between. Here the CDR3 reads CASSEGREGTQYF. The CDR3, as DNA: TGTGCCAGCAGTGAAGGGCGGGAAGGGACGCAGTATTTT.

V and J are TRBV15 and TRBJ1-5; D is uncertain. Trimming shortened V by 3 bases and J by 3 bases, and 15 bases separated the two germline ends. The CDR3 totals 16 residues. Germline values: CDR1 LNHNV, CDR2 YYDKDF (reference sequence). CDR3 DNA: TGTGCCACCAGCAGGGGAATAGGCCGTTCCAATCAGCCCCAGCATTTT. Translation gives CATSRGIGRSNQPQHF.

The chain carries TRBV27 and TRBJ1-2; 7 bases line up with TRBD1. The J segment lost 7 bases and the V segment lost 0 bases, leaving 5 bases of the junction unmatched. The CDR3 has 14 residues. Per germline, CDR1 MNHEY and CDR2 SMNVEV (reference sequence). Written as DNA, the CDR3 is TGTGCCAGCAGTTTATCGACAGGGACTGGTGGCTACACCTTC. As protein: CASSLSTGTGGYTF.

The chain employs TRBV9 and TRBJ2-7; TRBD1 might be the D (5 bases). Germline V gene data show CDR1 as SGDLS and CDR2 as YYNGEE. Trimming shortened V by 0 bases and J by 2 bases, and 12 bases separated the two germline ends. The CDR3 has 15 residues. DNA of the CDR3: TGTGCCAGCAGCGTAGCCCCAGGGAACGCCTACGAGCAGTACTTC. Protein: CASSVAPGNAYEQYF. The entire variable domain, with the rest obtained from reference TRBV9 and TRBJ2-7, is as follows: DSGVTQTPKHLITATGQRVTLRCSPRSGDLSVYWYQQSLDQGLQFLIQYYNGEERAKGNILERFSAQQFPDLHSELNLSSLELGDSALYFCASSVAPGNAYEQYFGPGTRLTVT.

The gene calls are TRBV7-2 and TRBJ1-4; 8 positions agree with TRBD1. Germline-derived CDR1 and CDR2 are SGHTA and FQGNSA. V was clipped by 5 bases and J by 13 bases; unmatched bases: 12. This CDR3 spans 14 amino acids. CDR3 protein: CASSPQGETEGLFF. The CDR3 DNA sequence: TGTGCCAGCAGCCCACAGGGGGAGACTGAGGGACTGTTTTTT.

CDR3 sequence: CASSLQHYGYTF. The CDR3 nucleotides read TGTGCCAGCAGCTTACAGCACTATGGCTACACCTTC. The V call is TRBV11-2, the J call TRBJ1-2; D remains ambiguous. CDR1 SGHAT and CDR2 FQNNGV come from the germline V gene. V lost 2 bases and J lost 3, with 4 bases in between. The CDR3 totals 12 residues.

The chain has TRBV5-1 and TRBJ1-2, with a possible D match to TRBD1 (6 bases). Trimming removed 7 bases from V and 8 bases from J, with 15 bases in between. Germline V gene sequence: CDR1 SGHRS, CDR2 YFSETQ. CDR3 length: 12 amino acids. Here the CDR3 reads CASGIEGGGYTF. DNA of the CDR3: TGCGCCAGCGGAATCGAGGGGGGAGGCTACACCTTC.

This clone was counted only a few times. The rearrangement uses TRBV7-9 and TRBJ2-1; TRBD1 aligns across 11 bases. This CDR3 has 14 residues. In germline, CDR1 is SEHNR, CDR2 FQNEAQ (reference sequence). J lost 6 bases, V lost 3 bases, and 1 base had no gene match. The CDR3 bases are TGTGCCAGCAGCTTTGGGACAGGGGGCAATGAGCAGTTCTTC. Protein: CASSFGTGGNEQFF.

The chain employs TRBV19 and TRBJ2-3; TRBD1 or TRBD2 may be the D gene (6 bases each). The ends were cut back, 3 bases at V and 5 bases at J, with 12 bases in the middle. Germline assignment: CDR1 LNHDA and CDR2 SQIVND (reference sequence). This CDR3 has 14 residues. The DNA of the CDR3 is TGTGCCAGTAGTATTAGGGGGGTGGAAGATACGCAGTATTTT. It specifies CASSIRGVEDTQYF.

This chain connects TRBV9 to TRBJ2-1; no firm D call. The CDR3 covers 13 residues. The V gene lost 0 bases and the J gene lost 7 bases, with 8 bases spanning the gap. In germline, CDR1 is SGDLS, CDR2 YYNGEE. This chain's CDR3 is CASSVATNNEQFF. The CDR3 nucleotides are TGTGCCAGCAGCGTAGCTACGAATAATGAGCAGTTCTTC.

CDR3 region: CASSPKEGRPSNQPQHF. Here the CDR3 DNA reads TGTGCCAGCAGTCCAAAGGAGGGCCGTCCTAGCAATCAGCCCCAGCATTTT. V usage is TRBV6-6 and J usage is TRBJ1-5; D is unclear. This CDR3 spans 17 amino acids. Germline CDR1 reads MNHNY; CDR2 reads SVGAGI (reference sequence). Trimming left V 5 bases short and J 0 bases short, with 17 bases between.

This sequence joins TRBV4-3 and TRBJ2-7; D ambiguous. Germline CDR1 is LGHNA and CDR2 is YSLEER. V was cut by 5 bases and J by 0 bases, with 14 bases left in between. This CDR3 spans 15 amino acids. Here the CDR3 reads CASSAARASSYEQYF. In DNA form, the CDR3 reads TGCGCCAGCAGCGCCGCCCGGGCGAGCTCCTACGAGCAGTACTTC.

V and J are TRBV28 and TRBJ1-5; D remains ambiguous. The V gene's germline CDR1 is MDHEN and CDR2 SYDVKM. V lost 5 bases, J lost 7 bases, and 9 bases lay in between. This CDR3 has 12 residues. In nucleotides, the CDR3 is TGTGCCAGCAGTACCCATGGACAGCCCCAGCATTTT. Protein product: CASSTHGQPQHF.

This chain links TRBV5-4 with TRBJ1-1; tentatively, D is TRBD1 (5 bases). Deletions cut 3 bases from V and 7 bases from J, with 13 bases between. There are 13 residues in the CDR3. Germline V gene sequence: CDR1 SGHNT, CDR2 YYREEE (reference sequence). CDR3 loop: CASSSAGSLEAFF. The CDR3, as DNA: TGTGCCAGCAGCTCCGCAGGGTCCCTTGAAGCTTTCTTT.

The rearrangement uses TRBV9 and TRBJ1-6; 7 bases fit TRBD1. Trimming took 4 bases from V and 4 from J; bases not matched to a gene: 8. CDR1 and CDR2 from the germline V gene are SGDLS and YYNGEE. The CDR3 has 16 residues. CDR3 amino acids: CASSSQQGPYNSPLHF. The CDR3 DNA is TGTGCCAGCAGCTCCCAACAGGGGCCATATAATTCACCCCTCCACTTT.

The chain couples TRBV4-1 to TRBJ2-7; D is uncertain. V lost 3 bases and J lost 0, with 12 bases in between. CDR1 is MGHRA and CDR2 is YSYEKL in the germline V gene. The CDR3 contains 15 residues. The CDR3 is CASSHSQESSYEQYF. In nucleotides, the CDR3 is TGCGCCAGCAGCCATTCCCAGGAGAGCTCCTACGAGCAGTACTTC.

The CDR3 DNA reads as TGTGCCAGCAGCCCCTCCTTCCGGGGGAGTCTCAATGAGCAGTTCTTC. This gives the protein CASSPSFRGSLNEQFF. The chain joins TRBV3-1 (or the pseudogene TRBV3-2) to TRBJ2-1; D may be TRBD2 (6 bases). Germline CDR1 is LGHDT and CDR2 is YNNKEL (reference sequence). Trimming took off 4 bases at V and 6 bases at J, with 19 bases between the two ends. CDR3 size: 16 residues.

CDR3 nucleotides: TGTGCCAGCAGTCCTGGACTAGCGAGCCAAATGAACAATGAGCAGTTCTTC. This encodes CASSPGLASQMNNEQFF. The chain combines TRBV5-4 with TRBJ2-1, with 9 bases lining up with TRBD2. J lost 5 bases, V lost 5 bases, and 14 bases had no gene match. The CDR3 is 17 amino acids. Per the germline V gene, CDR1 is SGHNT and CDR2 is YYREEE (reference sequence).

The chain uses TRBV29-1 and TRBJ1-2; TRBD1 matches 9 bases. This CDR3 is 14 amino acids long. In germline, CDR1 is SQVTM, CDR2 ANQGSEA. V trimming: 4 bases; J trimming: 8 bases; junction bases outside the gene matches: 11. CDR3 protein: CSVAGRQGVGGYTF. The CDR3 DNA reads TGCAGCGTTGCGGGGCGACAGGGGGTAGGCGGCTACACCTTC.

J is TRBJ2-1 and V is TRBV6-2 or TRBV6-3; 7 bases line up with TRBD2. Germline V gene lookup returns CDR1 MNHEY and CDR2 SVGEGT. The CDR3 sequence is 15 residues long. Trimming took 3 bases from V and 4 from J; bases not matched to a gene: 6. CDR3 DNA: TGTGCCAGCAGTTATAAGGCGGGGGTGTACAATGAGCAGTTCTTC. Translating gives CASSYKAGVYNEQFF.

The chain is built from TRBV7-8 and TRBJ1-5; D is uncertain. Germline V gene data show CDR1 as SGHVS and CDR2 as FQNEAQ. Trimming left V 0 bases short and J 4 bases short, with 4 bases between. The CDR3 totals 13 residues. The CDR3: CASSLARNQPQHF. The CDR3 nucleotides are TGTGCCAGCAGCTTAGCCAGAAATCAGCCCCAGCATTTT.

The chain uses TRBV10-3 and TRBJ2-5; TRBD2 agrees at 7 bases. Trimming at V came to 10 bases and at J to 10 bases, leaving 9 bases not matched to a gene. The CDR3 has 11 residues. Per the germline V gene, CDR1 is ENHRY and CDR2 is SYGVKD. CDR3 nucleotides: TGTGCCACCGACAGTGGGGAGGGCCAGTACTTC. Translated: CATDSGEGQYF.

The chain recombines TRBV19 with TRBJ2-5, with D possibly being TRBD2 (5 bases). The CDR3 runs to 15 residues. Germline-derived CDR1 and CDR2 are LNHDA and SQIVND (reference sequence). The germline V and J ends were trimmed by 0 bases and 2 bases, with 10 bases remaining between them. The DNA of the CDR3 is TGTGCCAGTAGTATAGACGGGGTAGGGCAAGAGACCCAGTACTTC. This gives the protein CASSIDGVGQETQYF.